What follows are 25 T cell receptor beta chains derived from one specimen sequenced in a study of lung T cells in sarcoidosis with Löfgren's syndrome. In TCRdb, the reads were re-called with MiXCR into one record per CDR3 protein. The table lists about 63,000 distinct CDR3 sequences, around 21% of them singletons, with about 2.5% in the top ten. Material: CD4+ T cells from PBMCs. The receptor source for this set is a human donor with sarcoidosis (Löfgren's syndrome or another form), or a control subject (not recorded which).

The chain couples TRBV18 to TRBJ2-1, with D possibly matching TRBD1 (6 bases). Germline-derived CDR1 and CDR2 are KGHSH and LQKENI. Trimming stripped 6 bases from V and 0 bases from J, with 12 bases between. CDR3 length: 15 residues. Here the CDR3 DNA reads TGTGCCAGCTCTCCGGACAGTATCTCCTACAATGAGCAGTTCTTC. It translates to CASSPDSISYNEQFF.

This clonotype was recorded many times. The rearrangement joins TRBV6-1 to TRBJ2-7, with D tentatively TRBD1 (6 bases). CDR3 length: 13 residues. V gave up 4 bases and J gave up 5 bases, with 12 bases separating them. Germline CDR1 MNHNS, CDR2 SASEGT. The CDR3 is CASSVQQGNEQYV. In DNA form, the CDR3 reads TGTGCCAGCAGTGTACAACAGGGTAACGAGCAGTACGTC.

With respect to this clonotype: A junction boundary mismatches the germline segment, possibly from a read error. This chain uses TRBV6-9 with TRBJ2-3; a possible D gene is TRBD2 (6 bases). Per germline, CDR1 MNHGY and CDR2 SVAAGI. There are 14 residues in the CDR3. CDR3 sequence (DNA): TGTGCCAGCAGTTTAGCGGAGGCCCAAGATGCGCAGTATTTT. Residues: CASSLAEAQDAQYF.

On this clonotype itself: The junction departs from germline at one end; a sequencing error may be responsible. The rearrangement links TRBV5-4 to TRBJ2-5, with a tentative D call TRBD2 (5 bases). The CDR3 length is 15 residues. Per germline, CDR1 SGHNT and CDR2 YYREEE (reference sequence). The CDR3 here is CASSFSVGGLETRYF. CDR3 sequence (DNA): TGTGCCAGCAGTTTTTCGGTCGGAGGATTGGAGACCCGGTACTTC.

The table lists this clonotype with a count of one. The chain joins TRBV27 to TRBJ2-6; no firm D call. V was pared by 4 bases and J by 2 bases, with 21 bases between. This CDR3 comprises 19 residues. Germline-derived CDR1 and CDR2 are MNHEY and SMNVEV (reference sequence). CDR3 in amino acids: CASSYLARTGKPGANVLTF. The CDR3 DNA follows: TGTGCCAGCAGTTATTTGGCAAGGACCGGCAAACCTGGGGCCAACGTCCTGACTTTC. Using reference TRBV27 and TRBJ2-6 for the parts outside the CDR3, the full variable domain is EAQVTQNPRYLITVTGKKLTVTCSQNMNHEYMSWYRQDPGLGLRQIYYSMNVEVTDKGDVPEGYKVSRKEKRNFPLILESPSPNQTSLYFCASSYLARTGKPGANVLTFGAGSRLTVL.

The gene calls are TRBV2 and TRBJ2-1; D is uncertain. V dropped 6 bases and J dropped 8 bases, with 8 bases sitting between them. Looked up from germline, CDR1 is SNHLY and CDR2 is FYNNEI. This CDR3 is built from 11 residues. CDR3 nucleotide sequence: TGTGCCAGCAGGATTCGAGATGAGCAGTTCTTC. Amino acid sequence: CASRIRDEQFF.

This clonotype was recorded a few times. The CDR3 DNA sequence: TGTGCCAGCGCGGTTACAGGGGAAGGTGAGCAGTACGTC. Amino acid sequence: CASAVTGEGEQYV. The chain combines TRBV2 with TRBJ2-7; 7 bases align to TRBD1. Germline V gene lookup returns CDR1 SNHLY and CDR2 FYNNEI. The trim removed 8 bases at V and 7 bases at J, leaving 11 bases unmatched. CDR3 length: 13 residues.

This clonotype has a count of ten or more. J is TRBJ2-1 and V is TRBV12-3 or TRBV12-4; D is unresolved. This CDR3 contains 13 residues. V dropped 2 bases and J dropped 8 bases, with 10 bases sitting between them. The CDR3 DNA follows: TGTGCCAGCAGTTTACCCGCTAATTATGAGCAGTTCTTC. As protein: CASSLPANYEQFF.

The chain links TRBV9 to TRBJ2-2, with 8 positions matching TRBD2. V lost 1 base and J lost 1; bases outside the gene matches: 3. The germline V gene has CDR1 SGDLS and CDR2 YYNGEE. The CDR3 covers 16 residues. The CDR3 reads CASSVLGGGNTGELFF. The DNA of the CDR3 is TGTGCCAGCAGCGTACTCGGGGGGGGGAACACCGGGGAGCTGTTTTTT.

Only a few counts were recorded for this clonotype. The chain carries TRBV3-1 and TRBJ1-2; D is undetermined. Germline V gene sequence: CDR1 LGHDT, CDR2 YNNKEL (reference sequence). V lost 1 base and J 8 bases, leaving 8 bases between the germline ends. This CDR3 contains 12 residues. The CDR3 is CASSQGTGGYTF. The CDR3 region has the DNA TGTGCCAGCAGCCAAGGAACGGGAGGCTACACCTTC. Using reference TRBV3-1 and TRBJ1-2 for the parts outside the CDR3, the full variable domain is DTAVSQTPKYLVTQMGNDKSIKCEQNLGHDTMYWYKQDSKKFLKIMFSYNNKELIINETVPNRFSPKSPDKAHLNLHINSLELGDSAVYFCASSQGTGGYTFGSGTRLTVV.

This clonotype has ten or more counts. This chain joins TRBV7-9 and TRBJ1-1, with no clear D. Trimming left V 3 bases short and J 10 bases short, with 12 bases between. Germline V gene data show CDR1 as SEHNR and CDR2 as FQNEAQ (reference sequence). The CDR3 consists of 12 residues. Here the CDR3 DNA reads TGTGCCAGCAGCTTCGCGGGGTTCGGAGCTTTCTTT. It specifies CASSFAGFGAFF. Drawing the rest from reference TRBV7-9 and TRBJ1-1, the complete variable domain is DTGVSQNPRHKITKRGQNVTFRCDPISEHNRLYWYRQTLGQGPEFLTYFQNEAQLEKSRLLSDRFSAERPKGSFSTLEIQRTEQGDSAMYLCASSFAGFGAFFGQGTRLTVV.

The CDR3 DNA sequence: TGTGCCAGCATCTGGGACAGGGGCACAGATACGCAGTATTTT. It codes for CASIWDRGTDTQYF. This sequence joins TRBV2 and TRBJ2-3, with 9 bases lining up with TRBD1. Per germline, CDR1 SNHLY and CDR2 FYNNEI. This CDR3 spans 14 amino acids. Unmatched junction bases numbered 3, after V lost 7 bases and J lost 1 base.

This clonotype has ten or more counts. The chain joins TRBV5-1 to TRBJ2-3, with no clear D. The V end lost 6 bases, the J end lost 2 bases, and 7 bases lay between the germline ends. In germline, CDR1 is SGHRS, CDR2 YFSETQ. The CDR3 totals 12 residues. For the CDR3, the DNA is TGCGCCAGCAAGCTACACACAGATACGCAGTATTTT. This gives the protein CASKLHTDTQYF.

This clonotype was seen at least ten times. This chain links TRBV29-1 with TRBJ2-7; no clear D gene. V lost 2 bases and J 6 bases, leaving 8 bases between the germline ends. CDR1 SQVTM and CDR2 ANQGSEA come from the germline V gene. The CDR3 sequence is 11 residues long. CDR3 region: CSVEWGSEQYF. The DNA for the CDR3 is TGCAGCGTTGAATGGGGTAGCGAGCAGTACTTC.

The CDR3 is CASSQDGRENEKLFF. The DNA of the CDR3 is TGCGCCAGCAGCCAAGATGGACGGGAAAATGAAAAACTGTTTTTT. The chain links TRBV4-3 to TRBJ1-4, with no clear D. CDR3 length: 15 amino acids. CDR1 and CDR2 from the germline V gene are LGHNA and YSLEER. V lost 0 bases to trimming and J lost 5 bases, with 10 bases between them.

This clonotype was seen at least ten times. This rearrangement joins TRBV20-1 to TRBJ2-7; D unresolved. Germline values: CDR1 DFQATT, CDR2 SNEGSKA (reference sequence). CDR3 length: 12 residues. The V end was cut by 3 bases, the J end by 9 bases, with 15 bases between. The CDR3 sequence: CSARGPTGGQYF. Here the CDR3 DNA reads TGCAGTGCTAGGGGCCCTACCGGCGGGCAGTACTTC.

This clonotype was counted a few times. The chain combines TRBV19 with TRBJ1-5; maybe TRBD1 (5 bases). CDR1 is LNHDA, CDR2 SQIVND, per germline (reference sequence). Between the trimmed V and J ends, which lost 5 bases and 6 bases, there was a span of 17 bases. This CDR3 has 15 amino acids. This chain's CDR3 is CASSLTGQGGQPQHF. In DNA, the CDR3 is TGTGCCAGTAGTCTGACCGGGCAGGGCGGTCAGCCCCAGCATTTT.

The chain has TRBV28 and TRBJ2-5; TRBD2 matches at 9 bases. Trimming took 5 bases from V and 6 from J; bases not matched to a gene: 13. The CDR3 covers 16 residues. Germline CDR1 MDHEN, CDR2 SYDVKM. CDR3 DNA: TGTGCCAGCAGTAAAACTGATAGCGGGAGAACTCAGACCCAGTACTTC. Amino acids: CASSKTDSGRTQTQYF.

Note on this clonotype: A much more abundant neighbour one base away suggests this may be a read error. V gene TRBV7-2 combines with J gene TRBJ1-2; D ambiguous. Germline V gives CDR1 SGHTA, CDR2 FQGNSA. This CDR3 contains 15 residues. Trimming removed 2 bases from V and 4 bases from J, with 14 bases in between. In DNA form, the CDR3 reads TGTGCCAGCAGCTTAAAGACAAGGATCGGCTATGGCTACACCTTC. Translating it yields CASSLKTRIGYGYTF. Complete variable domain (other parts from reference TRBV7-2 and TRBJ1-2): GAGVSQSPSNKVTEKGKDVELRCDPISGHTALYWYRQSLGQGLEFLIYFQGNSAPDKSGLPSDRFSAERTGGSVSTLTIQRTQQEDSAVYLCASSLKTRIGYGYTFGSGTRLTVV.

On this clonotype: Without the conserved terminal phenylalanine or tryptophan, this CDR3 likely stems from a read error. No DNA is shown, since the ends of the CDR3 on it are uncertain; the CDR3 is the one TCRdb lists. The chain links TRBV6-1 to TRBJ2-3. The CDR3 is 11 amino acids in total, end residues counted. Germline CDR1 and CDR2: MNHNS and SASEGT. The chain's CDR3 is CASSTRDTQYY.

The J gene is TRBJ2-3, the V gene TRBV18; TRBD1 is a possible D gene (5 bases). The CDR3 loop spans 14 amino acids. V shed 8 bases and J shed 2 bases, with 14 bases lying between them. The germline gives CDR1 KGHSH, CDR2 LQKENI. CDR3 nucleotide sequence: TGTGCCAGCACACGGGTGACAGCCACAGATACGCAGTATTTT. As protein: CASTRVTATDTQYF.

This clonotype showed up just a few times. This chain's CDR3 is CASSLNPTGVNTEAFF. CDR3 in DNA: TGCGCCAGCAGCTTGAATCCCACAGGGGTGAACACTGAAGCTTTCTTT. The chain has TRBV5-1 and TRBJ1-1; 7 bases fit TRBD1. V lost 1 base and J lost 0; bases outside the gene matches: 6. CDR3 length equals 16 residues. Germline V gene lookup returns CDR1 SGHRS and CDR2 YFSETQ.

This clonotype was counted ten times or more. V and J are TRBV28 and TRBJ2-5; a weak D match, TRBD1 (6 bases). This CDR3 has 14 amino acids. Germline V gene sequence: CDR1 MDHEN, CDR2 SYDVKM. With 6 bases removed from V and 4 bases from J, the gap between germline ends came to 15 bases. CDR3 protein: CASSSTGLVETQYF. DNA for the CDR3: TGTGCCAGCAGCTCTACAGGGTTAGTAGAGACCCAGTACTTC.

V gene TRBV10-2 combines with J gene TRBJ2-3; no firm D call. Per germline, CDR1 WSHSY and CDR2 SAAADI. V lost 3 bases, J lost 9 bases, and 10 bases lay in between. This CDR3 spans 12 amino acids. The CDR3 loop reads CASSEWLGTQYF. The DNA of the CDR3 is TGCGCCAGCAGTGAATGGTTAGGGACGCAGTATTTT.

This clonotype was counted a few times. The chain employs TRBV7-9 and TRBJ2-3; D not certain. The CDR3 length is 15 residues. Germline V lookup: CDR1 SEHNR, CDR2 FQNEAQ (reference sequence). With 1 base removed from V and 3 bases from J, the gap between germline ends came to 11 bases. CDR3 protein: CASSLVLESTDTQYF. Written as DNA, the CDR3 is TGTGCCAGCAGCTTAGTCCTAGAGTCGACAGATACGCAGTATTTT.